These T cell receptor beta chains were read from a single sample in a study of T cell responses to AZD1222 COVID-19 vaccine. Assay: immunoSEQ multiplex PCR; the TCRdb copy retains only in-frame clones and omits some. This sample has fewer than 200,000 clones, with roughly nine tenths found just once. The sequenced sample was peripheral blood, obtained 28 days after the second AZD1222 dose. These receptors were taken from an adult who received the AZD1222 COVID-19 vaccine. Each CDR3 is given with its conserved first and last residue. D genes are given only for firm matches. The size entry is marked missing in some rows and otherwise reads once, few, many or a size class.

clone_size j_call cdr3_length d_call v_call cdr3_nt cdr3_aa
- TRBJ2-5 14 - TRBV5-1 TGCGCCAGCAGCTTGGTAACAGGTCGTTTGACCCAGTACTTC CASSLVTGRLTQYF
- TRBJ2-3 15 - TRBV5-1 TGCGCCAGCAGCCCGAGAGACAGTAGCACAGATACGCAGTATTTT CASSPRDSSTDTQYF
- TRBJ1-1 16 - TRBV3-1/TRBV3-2 TGTGCCAGCAGCCAACAGGCAACCTGGGGGGGCACTGAAGCTTTCTTT CASSQQATWGGTEAFF
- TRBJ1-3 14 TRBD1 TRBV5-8 TGTGCCAGCAGCTCCGGGACAGCTGGAAACACCATATATTTT CASSSGTAGNTIYF
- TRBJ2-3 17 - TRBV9 TGTGCCAGCAGCGTAGCTACGGCGGGGTTCAGCACAGATACGCAGTATTTT CASSVATAGFSTDTQYF
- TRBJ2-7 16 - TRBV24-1 TGTGCCACCAGTGATTTGGGTCAGGACCTCTCCTACGAGCAGTACTTC CATSDLGQDLSYEQYF
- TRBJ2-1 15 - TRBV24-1 TGTGCCACCAGTGATCGAGGGGTCTCCTACAATGAGCAGTTCTTC CATSDRGVSYNEQFF
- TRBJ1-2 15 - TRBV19 TGTGCCAGTAGTGCCCCCCCTTCAGCTAACTATGGCTACACCTTC CASSAPPSANYGYTF
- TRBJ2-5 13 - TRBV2 TGTGCCAGCTGGATACCCAGGGTGGAGACCCAGTACTTC CASWIPRVETQYF
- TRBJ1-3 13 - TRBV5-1 TGCGCCAGCAGCTTGGCCGCTGGAAACACCATATATTTT CASSLAAGNTIYF
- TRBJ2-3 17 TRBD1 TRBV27 TGTGCCAGCAGCCCAAGGCTCCACAGGGGATCCGCAGATACGCAGTATTTT CASSPRLHRGSADTQYF
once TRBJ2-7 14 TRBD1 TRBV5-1 TGCGCCAGCCGCTATCTACAGGGGGCGGCCGAGCAGTACTTC CASRYLQGAAEQYF
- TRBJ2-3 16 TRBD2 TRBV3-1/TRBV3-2 TGTGCCAGCAGTCTACTACGGGGACTAGTAACAGATACGCAGTATTTT CASSLLRGLVTDTQYF
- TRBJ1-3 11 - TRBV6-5 TGTGCCAGCACCGGGGGATACACCATATATTTT CASTGGYTIYF
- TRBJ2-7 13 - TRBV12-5 TGTGCTAGTGGTTTGAGTCCGACTGGGGAGCAGTACTTC CASGLSPTGEQYF
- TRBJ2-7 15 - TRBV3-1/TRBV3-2 TGTGCCAGCAGCGAACTTCCGGGAGCTCCTTACGAGCAGTACTTC CASSELPGAPYEQYF
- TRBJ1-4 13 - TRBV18 TGTGCCAGCTCACCCGGGTTAGAGGAAAAATTGTTTTTT CASSPGLEEKLFF
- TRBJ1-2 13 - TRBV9 TGTGCCAGCAGCGAGACGCCAGGGTATGGCTACACCTTC CASSETPGYGYTF
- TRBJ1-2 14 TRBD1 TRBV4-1 TGCGCCAGCAGCCAAGCACAGGGGGACGGTGGCTACACCTTC CASSQAQGDGGYTF
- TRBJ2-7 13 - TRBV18 TGTGCCAGCTCAGCAGGGCTCGGCTACGAGCAGTACTTC CASSAGLGYEQYF
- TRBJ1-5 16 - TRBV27 TGTGCCAGCAAGGCGGTCTGGGAGGGCCGGAATCAGCCCCAGCATTTT CASKAVWEGRNQPQHF
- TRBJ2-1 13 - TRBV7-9 TGTGCCAGCAGCCCCGTTGGGAACAATGAGCAGTTCTTC CASSPVGNNEQFF
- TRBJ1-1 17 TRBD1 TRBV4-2 TGTGCCAGCAGCCATCCCCGGGACAGGGAGTGGGACACTGAAGCTTTCTTT CASSHPRDREWDTEAFF
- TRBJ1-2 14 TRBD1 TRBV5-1 TGCGCCAGCAGCTTGGGGACAGGGAGCTATGGCTACACCTTC CASSLGTGSYGYTF
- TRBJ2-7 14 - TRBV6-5 TGTGCCAGCAGACCAACAGGGTACGGCTACGAGCAGTACTTC CASRPTGYGYEQYF
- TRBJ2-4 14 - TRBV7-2 TGTGCCAGCAGCCTGGCCCACACCAAAAACATTCAGTACTTC CASSLAHTKNIQYF
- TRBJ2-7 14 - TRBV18 TGTGCCAGCTCACAGATTGCCAGGGTCTACGAGCAGTACTTC CASSQIARVYEQYF
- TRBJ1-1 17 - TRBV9 TGTGCCAGCAGCGTAGTCCGGATTGGGGACATGAACACTGAAGCTTTCTTT CASSVVRIGDMNTEAFF
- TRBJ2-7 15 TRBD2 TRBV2 TGTGCCAGCATCCGGGCCGGGACTAGCTCCTACGAGCAGTACTTC CASIRAGTSSYEQYF
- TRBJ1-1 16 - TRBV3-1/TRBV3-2 TGTGCCAGCAGCCACCGAGGGGGGGGCAAGGGCACTGAAGCTTTCTTT CASSHRGGGKGTEAFF
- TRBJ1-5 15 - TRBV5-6 TGTGCCAGCAGCTTTTACGGCTCGACGGCTCAGCCCCAGCATTTT CASSFYGSTAQPQHF
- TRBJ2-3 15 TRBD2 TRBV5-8 TGTGCCAGCAGCTGGAGCGGGAGAAGCACAGATACGCAGTATTTT CASSWSGRSTDTQYF
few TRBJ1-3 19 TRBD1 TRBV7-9 TGTGCCAGCAGCCCGTACGGGGCCTTCGACAGGGAGGATGGAAACACCATATATTTT CASSPYGAFDREDGNTIYF
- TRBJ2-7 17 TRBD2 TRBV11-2 TGTGCCAGCAGCCCTATCCGCCGTAGCGGGAGACCCTACGAGCAGTACTTC CASSPIRRSGRPYEQYF
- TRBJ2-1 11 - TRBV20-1 TGCAGTGCCGGGCCTTACAATGAGCAGTTCTTC CSAGPYNEQFF
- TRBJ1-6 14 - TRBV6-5 TGTGCCAGCAGTTACTCACTAGGGAATTCACCCCTCCACTTT CASSYSLGNSPLHF
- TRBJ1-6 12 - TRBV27 TGTGCCAGCGGAAAGGGTAATTCACCCCTCCACTTT CASGKGNSPLHF
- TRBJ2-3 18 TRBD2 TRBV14 TGTGCCAGCAGCCACGGGACTAGCGTGGGGATAGGCACAGATACGCAGTATTTT CASSHGTSVGIGTDTQYF
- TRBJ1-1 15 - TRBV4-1 TGCGCCAGCAGCCAAGATCATTCCGGAAGTACTGAAGCTTTCTTT CASSQDHSGSTEAFF
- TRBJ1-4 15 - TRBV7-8 TGTGCCAGCAGCTCGCGGGGGGTGTTCAATGAAAAACTGTTTTTT CASSSRGVFNEKLFF
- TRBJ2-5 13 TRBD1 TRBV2 TGTGCCAGCAGGCGACAGGGGGGAGAGACCCAGTACTTC CASRRQGGETQYF
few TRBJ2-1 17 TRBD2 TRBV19 TGTGCCAGTAGCAAAGCGGGGGGTGGACTATCCTACAATGAGCAGTTCTTC CASSKAGGGLSYNEQFF
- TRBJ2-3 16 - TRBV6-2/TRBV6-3 TGTGCCAGCAGCCCCTCCGCCGGGCGACGCACAGATACGCAGTATTTT CASSPSAGRRTDTQYF
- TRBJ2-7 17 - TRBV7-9 TGTGCCAGCAGCTCCTCGGACGGAAGCTCGAGCTCCTACGAGCAGTACTTC CASSSSDGSSSSYEQYF
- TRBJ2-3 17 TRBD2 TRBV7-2 TGTGCCAGCAGCTTAGGGGGACTAGCGGGGGGCACAGATACGCAGTATTTT CASSLGGLAGGTDTQYF
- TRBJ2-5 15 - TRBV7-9 TGTGCCAGCAGCTTACCCGGGAACTCAGGGCAGACCCAGTACTTC CASSLPGNSGQTQYF
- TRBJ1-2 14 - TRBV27 TGTGCCAGCAGTGAGCGGGGAGCGGCGGATGGCTACACCTTC CASSERGAADGYTF
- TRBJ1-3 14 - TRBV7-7 TGTGCTAGCAGCTTAGAGGGGCGTCGAAACACCATATATTTT CASSLEGRRNTIYF
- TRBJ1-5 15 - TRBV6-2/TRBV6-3 TGTGCCAGCAGTTACTCGGGAAGGGGCAATCAGCCCCAGCATTTT CASSYSGRGNQPQHF
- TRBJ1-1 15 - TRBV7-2 TGTGCCAGCAGCCTATCGCAGGGTTGGAAGGCTGAAGCTTTCTTT CASSLSQGWKAEAFF
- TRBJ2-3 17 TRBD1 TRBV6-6 TGTGCCAGCAGTCGCGTGAGACCGGGACAGGGGACAGATACGCAGTATTTT CASSRVRPGQGTDTQYF
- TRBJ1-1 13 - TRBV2 TGTGCCAGCAGTGAAAGGTTGAGGGATGAAGCTTTCTTT CASSERLRDEAFF
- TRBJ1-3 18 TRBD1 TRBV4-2 TGTGCCAGCAGCCCCCGCCCCGGGACAGGGTACTCTGGAAACACCATATATTTT CASSPRPGTGYSGNTIYF